These T cell receptor beta chains were read from a single sample in a study of T cell responses to AZD1222 COVID-19 vaccine. The repertoire was sequenced with immunoSEQ multiplex PCR; TCRdb's copy has only in-frame clones and lacks some. The table has approximately 100,000 clones, 87% seen once; the top ten hold 16%. The source was peripheral blood, collected on day 0 of AZD1222 vaccination. The receptor set was obtained from an adult in good health. The CDR3 runs from the conserved cysteine through the conserved F or W. The order of the fields is J gene, clone size, V gene, D gene, CDR3 protein, CDR3 DNA. D genes are given only for firm matches. Part of the rows lack a size; the others show once, few, many or a class for expanded clones.

>TRBJ1-6|-|TRBV18|TRBD1
CASSLQDGTVNSPLHF
TGTGCCAGCTCACTACAAGACGGGACAGTTAATTCACCCCTCCACTTT
>TRBJ1-2|-|TRBV14|TRBD1
CASSQDDRVGGYTF
TGTGCCAGCAGCCAAGATGACAGGGTCGGAGGCTACACCTTC
>TRBJ1-1|-|TRBV9|-
CATGRLNTEAFF
TGTGCCACCGGACGGCTGAACACTGAAGCTTTCTTT
>TRBJ2-7|-|TRBV6-8|TRBD2
CASSYRGVPPEGEQYF
TGTGCCAGCAGTTACCGGGGGGTGCCCCCTGAGGGCGAGCAGTACTTC
>TRBJ2-1|-|TRBV11-2|TRBD2
CASSSQTSGEQFF
TGTGCCAGCAGCTCCCAAACTAGCGGGGAACAGTTCTTC
>TRBJ2-7|-|TRBV2|-
CASSGTGLREQYF
TGTGCCAGCAGTGGGACCGGACTTAGGGAGCAGTACTTC
>TRBJ1-6|-|TRBV6-2/TRBV6-3|TRBD1
CASSYEGALSSPLHF
TGTGCCAGCAGTTATGAGGGGGCGCTGAGTTCACCCCTCCACTTT
>TRBJ2-3|-|TRBV20-1|-
CSASSGRHPDTQYF
TGCAGTGCTAGTTCCGGGAGACACCCCGATACGCAGTATTTT
>TRBJ2-1|few|TRBV5-1|TRBD2
CASSLGGGRSYNEQFF
TGCGCCAGCAGCTTGGGCGGGGGACGGTCCTACAATGAGCAGTTCTTC
>TRBJ2-7|-|TRBV27|TRBD1
CASTWTGPYEQYF
TGTGCCAGCACATGGACAGGGCCCTACGAGCAGTACTTC
>TRBJ2-7|-|TRBV13|-
CASSLGGAEQYF
TGTGCCAGCAGCTTAGGGGGGGCCGAGCAGTACTTC
>TRBJ1-4|-|TRBV11-2|-
CASSLQAGDEKLFF
TGTGCCAGCAGCTTACAGGCGGGGGATGAAAAACTGTTTTTT
>TRBJ1-3|-|TRBV2|-
CASRAGSTIYF
TGTGCCAGCAGGGCAGGGAGTACCATATATTTT
>TRBJ2-7|-|TRBV7-2|TRBD2
CASSLLAGTLLDEQYF
TGTGCCAGCAGCTTACTAGCGGGAACCTTATTGGACGAGCAGTACTTC
>TRBJ1-1|-|TRBV11-2|-
CASSLRRVGSTEAFF
TGTGCCAGCAGCTTACGAAGGGTTGGGAGCACTGAAGCTTTCTTT
>TRBJ2-7|-|TRBV28|-
CASGGGPSSYEQYF
TGTGCCAGCGGTGGCGGCCCGAGCTCCTACGAGCAGTACTTC
>TRBJ2-2|-|TRBV2|-
CASRRESGTNTGELFF
TGTGCCAGCAGGCGGGAGAGCGGGACAAACACCGGGGAGCTGTTTTTT
>TRBJ2-5|-|TRBV6-5|-
CASSKEAVRQETQYF
TGTGCCAGCAGTAAGGAGGCCGTCCGTCAAGAGACCCAGTACTTC
>TRBJ1-3|-|TRBV7-8|-
CASRAPAAGNTIYF
TGTGCCAGCAGAGCTCCGGCTGCTGGAAACACCATATATTTT
>TRBJ2-5|-|TRBV11-2|-
CASSFGPRQETQYF
TGTGCCAGCAGCTTCGGCCCCCGGCAAGAGACCCAGTACTTC
>TRBJ2-7|-|TRBV6-5|TRBD2
CASRPLAGVYEQYF
TGTGCCAGCAGACCTCTAGCGGGAGTATACGAGCAGTACTTC
>TRBJ1-2|-|TRBV9|-
CASSPQRTDYGYTF
TGTGCCAGCAGCCCTCAGAGGACGGACTATGGCTACACCTTC
>TRBJ1-4|-|TRBV6-5|TRBD1
CASSYSTGTNEKLFF
TGTGCCAGCAGTTACTCGACAGGGACTAATGAAAAACTGTTTTTT
>TRBJ2-7|-|TRBV24-1|-
CATQFRGSTLGASYEQYF
TGTGCCACCCAATTCCGAGGGTCGACCCTAGGGGCCTCCTACGAGCAGTACTTC
>TRBJ1-1|-|TRBV4-2|-
CASSQPTEEAFF
TGTGCCAGCAGCCAACCCACAGAAGAAGCTTTCTTT
>TRBJ2-7|few|TRBV3-1/TRBV3-2|TRBD2
CASSLDRTSGYEQYF
TGTGCCAGCAGCCTAGATAGGACTAGCGGATACGAGCAGTACTTC
>TRBJ1-5|once|TRBV5-8|-
CASSLARQPNQPQHF
TGTGCCAGCAGCTTGGCCCGTCAGCCCAATCAGCCCCAGCATTTT
>TRBJ2-3|-|TRBV6-5|TRBD2
CASRTGLAGTDTQYF
TGTGCCAGCAGAACCGGACTAGCGGGCACAGATACGCAGTATTTT
>TRBJ2-7|-|TRBV19|-
CASSIGNEQYF
TGTGCCAGTAGTATCGGCAACGAGCAGTACTTC
>TRBJ2-1|-|TRBV27|TRBD2
CASRLQAGATVSEQFF
TGTGCCAGCAGGCTTCAGGCGGGAGCTACTGTTAGTGAGCAGTTCTTC
>TRBJ2-5|-|TRBV19|-
CASSIEQGLRRVETQYF
TGTGCCAGTAGTATAGAACAGGGGCTCCGGAGGGTGGAGACCCAGTACTTC
>TRBJ2-2|-|TRBV29-1|-
CSGLTAGGTGELFF
TGCAGCGGCCTTACGGCAGGGGGGACCGGGGAGCTGTTTTTT
>TRBJ2-2|-|TRBV30|TRBD1
CAWGSGTGFVGELFF
TGTGCCTGGGGGTCCGGGACAGGGTTTGTCGGGGAGCTGTTTTTT
>TRBJ2-7|-|TRBV7-8|TRBD1
CASSSSYGTGYYEQYF
TGTGCCAGCAGCTCCTCGTACGGGACAGGGTACTACGAGCAGTACTTC
>TRBJ1-2|-|TRBV18|-
CASSPSTNYGYTF
TGTGCCAGCTCACCGAGCACGAACTATGGCTACACCTTC
>TRBJ1-1|few|TRBV19|-
CASSVYRAKNTEAFF
TGTGCCAGTAGTGTATACAGGGCGAAGAACACTGAAGCTTTCTTT
>TRBJ1-2|-|TRBV18|-
CASSPPQGSVYGYTF
TGTGCCAGCTCACCCCCGCAGGGTTCGGTCTATGGCTACACCTTC
>TRBJ1-1|-|TRBV29-1|-
CSVHKGMNTEAFF
TGCAGCGTACATAAGGGGATGAACACTGAAGCTTTCTTT
>TRBJ1-2|-|TRBV30|-
CAWSKQGIGGYTF
TGTGCCTGGAGTAAACAGGGAATAGGCGGCTACACCTTC
>TRBJ2-1|-|TRBV15|TRBD1
CATSRQTGQGYNEQFF
TGTGCCACCAGCAGACAGACCGGACAGGGATACAATGAGCAGTTCTTC
>TRBJ1-4|-|TRBV5-1|TRBD1
CASSVDRGRMSNEKLFF
TGCGCCAGCAGCGTGGACAGGGGGCGCATGTCTAATGAAAAACTGTTTTTT
>TRBJ2-5|-|TRBV7-9|-
CASSFSTALETQYF
TGTGCCAGCAGCTTTTCGACAGCGCTTGAGACCCAGTACTTC
>TRBJ2-7|-|TRBV7-6|TRBD1
CASTPGQGAYEQYF
TGTGCCAGCACCCCTGGACAGGGGGCCTACGAGCAGTACTTC
>TRBJ2-7|-|TRBV7-8|TRBD1
CASSLDTGGVAYEQYF
TGTGCCAGCAGCTTAGACACAGGGGGTGTTGCCTACGAGCAGTACTTC
>TRBJ1-2|-|TRBV7-8|TRBD1
CASSLVGQGYGYTF
TGTGCCAGCAGCTTAGTCGGACAGGGCTATGGCTACACCTTC
>TRBJ2-7|-|TRBV29-1|TRBD1
CSVENRDRGYEQYF
TGCAGCGTTGAAAACCGGGACAGGGGCTACGAGCAGTACTTC
>TRBJ2-2|-|TRBV19|-
CASSIGYGRRTTGELFF
TGTGCCAGTAGTATAGGCTATGGACGGAGGACCACCGGGGAGCTGTTTTTT
>TRBJ1-1|few|TRBV20-1|-
CSAGRGTEAFF
TGCAGTGCTGGGAGGGGGACTGAAGCTTTCTTT
>TRBJ1-2|-|TRBV27|-
CASSPSYGGYGYTF
TGTGCCAGCAGTCCCTCCTACGGGGGCTATGGCTACACCTTC
>TRBJ2-1|-|TRBV6-5|-
CASSTSERNEQFF
TGTGCCAGCAGTACAAGCGAGAGAAATGAGCAGTTCTTC
>TRBJ2-5|-|TRBV5-1|TRBD2
CASRIPSGQEETQYF
TGCGCCAGCAGGATCCCTAGCGGTCAGGAAGAGACCCAGTACTTC
>TRBJ2-7|-|TRBV6-6|-
CASSEGQGFREQYF
TGTGCCAGCAGTGAGGGGCAGGGGTTTCGGGAGCAGTACTTC
>TRBJ1-1|-|TRBV11-2|-
CASSFDIGIKGQAFF
TGTGCCAGCAGCTTCGATATAGGGATAAAGGGACAAGCTTTCTTT
>TRBJ2-7|once|TRBV2|-
CASSDYITHPNEQYF
TGTGCCAGCAGTGATTACATCACACATCCCAACGAGCAGTACTTC
>TRBJ2-1|-|TRBV5-1|TRBD2
CASSLGSSGLNEQFF
TGCGCCAGCAGCTTGGGATCTAGCGGACTAAATGAGCAGTTCTTC